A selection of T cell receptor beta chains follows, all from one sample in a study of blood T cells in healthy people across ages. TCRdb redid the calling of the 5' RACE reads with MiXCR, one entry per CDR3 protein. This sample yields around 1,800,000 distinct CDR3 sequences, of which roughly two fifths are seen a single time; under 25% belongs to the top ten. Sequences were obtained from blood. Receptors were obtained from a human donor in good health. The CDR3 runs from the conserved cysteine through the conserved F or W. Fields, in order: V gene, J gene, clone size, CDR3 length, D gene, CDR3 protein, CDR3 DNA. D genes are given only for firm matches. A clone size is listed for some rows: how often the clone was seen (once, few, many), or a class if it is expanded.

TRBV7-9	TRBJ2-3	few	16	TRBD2	CASSLFASGGTDTQYF	TGTGCCAGCAGCTTATTCGCTAGCGGGGGAACAGATACGCAGTATTTT
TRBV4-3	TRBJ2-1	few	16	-	CASSQGAGLPSNEQFF	TGCGCCAGCAGCCAAGGGGCGGGACTCCCAAGCAATGAGCAGTTCTTC
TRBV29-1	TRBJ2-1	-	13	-	CSVVRADRGEQFF	TGCAGCGTTGTTCGGGCAGACCGCGGTGAGCAGTTCTTC
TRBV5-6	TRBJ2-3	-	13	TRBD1	CASTDRGADTQYF	TGTGCCAGCACCGACAGGGGCGCAGATACGCAGTATTTT
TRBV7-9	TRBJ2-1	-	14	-	CASRWQPSYNEQFF	TGTGCCAGCCGCTGGCAGCCCTCCTACAATGAGCAGTTCTTC
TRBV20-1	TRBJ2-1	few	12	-	CSAPADYNEQFF	TGCAGTGCTCCTGCCGACTACAATGAGCAGTTCTTC
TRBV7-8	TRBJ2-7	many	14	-	CASSLVVGVHEQYF	TGTGCCAGCAGCTTAGTTGTCGGGGTACACGAGCAGTACTTC
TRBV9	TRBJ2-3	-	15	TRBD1	CASGQGQGIGDTQYF	TGTGCCAGCGGACAAGGACAGGGGATTGGCGATACGCAGTATTTT
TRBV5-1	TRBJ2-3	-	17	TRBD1	CASSLETGFVRTDMQYF	TGCGCCAGCAGCCTCGAGACAGGGTTTGTGCGGACAGATATGCAGTATTTT
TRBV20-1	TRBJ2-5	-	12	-	CSAQDVQETQYF	TGCAGTGCTCAGGACGTCCAAGAGACCCAGTACTTC